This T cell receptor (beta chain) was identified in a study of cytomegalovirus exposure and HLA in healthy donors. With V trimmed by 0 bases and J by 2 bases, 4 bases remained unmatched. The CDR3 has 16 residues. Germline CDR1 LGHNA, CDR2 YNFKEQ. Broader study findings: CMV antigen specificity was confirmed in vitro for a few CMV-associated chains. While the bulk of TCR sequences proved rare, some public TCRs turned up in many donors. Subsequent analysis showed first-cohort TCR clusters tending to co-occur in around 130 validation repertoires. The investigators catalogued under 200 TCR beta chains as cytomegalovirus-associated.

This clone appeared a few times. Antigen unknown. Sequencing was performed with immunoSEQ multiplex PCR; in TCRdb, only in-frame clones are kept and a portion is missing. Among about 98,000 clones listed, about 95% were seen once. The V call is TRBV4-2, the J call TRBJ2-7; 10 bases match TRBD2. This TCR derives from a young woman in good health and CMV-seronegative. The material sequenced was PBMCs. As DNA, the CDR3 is TGTGCCAGCAGCCAAGAGGGGACTAGCGCCACCTACGAGCAGTACTTC. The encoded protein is CASSQEGTSATYEQYF.